This T cell receptor (beta chain) originates from a study of T cells and Merkel cell carcinoma outcomes. Study-level findings and limits: In Merkel cell carcinoma, repertoire and T-cell density reportedly predicted outcomes.

With regard to this clone: The antigen remains unidentified.

TCRdb keeps only in-frame clones here, not all; method: immunoSEQ multiplex PCR. This sample has about 3,000 clones, with 60% to 80% found just once. V lost 0 bases to trimming and J lost 3 bases, with 7 bases between them. CDR3 size: 14 residues. Looked up from germline, CDR1 is SGHKS and CDR2 is YYEKEE (reference sequence). The TCR comes from a human donor with Merkel cell carcinoma. Sequenced material: tumor tissue from Merkel cell carcinoma. The rearrangement links TRBV5-5 to TRBJ1-5; D is unclear. CDR3: CASSLVGSNQPQHF. DNA for the CDR3: TGTGCCAGCAGCTTGGTAGGGTCCAATCAGCCCCAGCATTTT.